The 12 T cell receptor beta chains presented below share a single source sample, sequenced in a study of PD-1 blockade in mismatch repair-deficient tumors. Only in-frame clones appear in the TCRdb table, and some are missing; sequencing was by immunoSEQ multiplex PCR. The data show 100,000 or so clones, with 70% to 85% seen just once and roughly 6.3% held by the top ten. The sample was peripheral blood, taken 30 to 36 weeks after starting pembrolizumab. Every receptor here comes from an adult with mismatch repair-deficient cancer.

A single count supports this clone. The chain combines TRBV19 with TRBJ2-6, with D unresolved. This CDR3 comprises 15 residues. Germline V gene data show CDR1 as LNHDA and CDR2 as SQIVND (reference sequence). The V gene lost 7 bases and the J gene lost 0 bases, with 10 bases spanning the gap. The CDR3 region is CASTVTSSGANVLTF. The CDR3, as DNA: TGTGCCAGTACTGTGACGAGCTCTGGGGCCAACGTCCTGACTTTC.

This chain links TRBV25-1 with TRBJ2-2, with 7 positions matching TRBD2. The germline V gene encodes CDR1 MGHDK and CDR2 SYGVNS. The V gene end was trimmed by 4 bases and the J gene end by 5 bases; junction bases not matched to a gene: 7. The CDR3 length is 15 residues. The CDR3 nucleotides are TGTGCCAGCAGTGCCCTAGCGGAGTCTACCGGGGAGCTGTTTTTT. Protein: CASSALAESTGELFF.

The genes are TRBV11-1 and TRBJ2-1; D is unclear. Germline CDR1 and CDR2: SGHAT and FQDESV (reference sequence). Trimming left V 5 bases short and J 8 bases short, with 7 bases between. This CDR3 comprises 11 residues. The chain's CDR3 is CASSASYEQFF. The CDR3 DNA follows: TGTGCCAGCAGCGCCTCGTATGAGCAGTTCTTC.

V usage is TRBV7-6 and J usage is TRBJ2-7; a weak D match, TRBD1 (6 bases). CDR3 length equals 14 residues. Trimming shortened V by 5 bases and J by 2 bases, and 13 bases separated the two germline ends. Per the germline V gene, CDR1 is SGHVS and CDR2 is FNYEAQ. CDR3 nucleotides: TGTGCCAGCAGCACGTCGGACAGTACCTACGAGCAGTACTTC. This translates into CASSTSDSTYEQYF. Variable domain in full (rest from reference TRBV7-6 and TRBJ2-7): GAGVSQSPRYKVTKRGQDVALRCDPISGHVSLYWYRQALGQGPEFLTYFNYEAQQDKSGLPNDRFSAERPEGSISTLTIQRTEQRDSAMYRCASSTSDSTYEQYFGPGTRLTVT.

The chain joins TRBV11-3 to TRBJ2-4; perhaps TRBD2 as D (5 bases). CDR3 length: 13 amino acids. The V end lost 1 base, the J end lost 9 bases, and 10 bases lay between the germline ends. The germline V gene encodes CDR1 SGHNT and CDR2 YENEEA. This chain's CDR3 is CASSLAGVGIQYF. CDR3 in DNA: TGTGCCAGCAGCTTAGCCGGGGTAGGCATTCAGTACTTC.

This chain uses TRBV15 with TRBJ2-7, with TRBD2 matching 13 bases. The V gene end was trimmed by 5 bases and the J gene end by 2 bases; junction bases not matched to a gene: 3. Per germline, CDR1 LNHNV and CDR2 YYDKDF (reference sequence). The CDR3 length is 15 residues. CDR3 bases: TGTGCCACCAGCCACGGGACTAGCGGGACCTACGAGCAGTACTTC. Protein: CATSHGTSGTYEQYF.

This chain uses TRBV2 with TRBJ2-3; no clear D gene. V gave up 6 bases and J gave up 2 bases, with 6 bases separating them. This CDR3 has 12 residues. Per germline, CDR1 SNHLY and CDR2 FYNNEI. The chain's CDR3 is CASRKTTDTQYF. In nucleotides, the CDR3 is TGTGCCAGCAGGAAGACCACAGATACGCAGTATTTT.

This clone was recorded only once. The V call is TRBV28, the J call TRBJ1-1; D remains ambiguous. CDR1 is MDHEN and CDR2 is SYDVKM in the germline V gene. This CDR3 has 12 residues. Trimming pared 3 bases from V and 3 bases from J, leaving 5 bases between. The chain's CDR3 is CASSFPDTEAFF. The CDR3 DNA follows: TGTGCCAGCAGTTTCCCGGACACTGAAGCTTTCTTT.

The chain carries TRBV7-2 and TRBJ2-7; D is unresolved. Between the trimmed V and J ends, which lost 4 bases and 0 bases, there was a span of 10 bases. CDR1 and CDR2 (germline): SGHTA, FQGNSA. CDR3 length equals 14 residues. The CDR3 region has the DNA TGTGCCAGCAGCTCCCAGGTAAACTCCTACGAGCAGTACTTC. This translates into CASSSQVNSYEQYF.

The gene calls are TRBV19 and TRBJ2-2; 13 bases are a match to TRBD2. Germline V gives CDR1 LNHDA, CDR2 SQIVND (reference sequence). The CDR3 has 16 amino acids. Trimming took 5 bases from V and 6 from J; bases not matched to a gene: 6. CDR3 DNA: TGTGCCAGTAGTCACCCGGGACTAGCGGGACCCGGGGAGCTGTTTTTT. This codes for CASSHPGLAGPGELFF.

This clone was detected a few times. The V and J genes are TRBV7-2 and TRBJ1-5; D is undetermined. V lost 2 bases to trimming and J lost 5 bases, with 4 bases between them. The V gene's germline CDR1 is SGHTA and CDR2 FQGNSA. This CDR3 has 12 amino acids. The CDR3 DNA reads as TGTGCCAGCAGCTTATGGGATCAGCCCCAGCATTTT. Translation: CASSLWDQPQHF.

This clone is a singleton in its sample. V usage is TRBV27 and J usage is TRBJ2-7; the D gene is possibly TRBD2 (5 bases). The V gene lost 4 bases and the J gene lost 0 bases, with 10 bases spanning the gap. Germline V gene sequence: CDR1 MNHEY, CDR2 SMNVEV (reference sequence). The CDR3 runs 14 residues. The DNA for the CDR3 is TGTGCCAGCAGTTATAGCGCGGGCTCCTACGAGCAGTACTTC. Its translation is CASSYSAGSYEQYF.